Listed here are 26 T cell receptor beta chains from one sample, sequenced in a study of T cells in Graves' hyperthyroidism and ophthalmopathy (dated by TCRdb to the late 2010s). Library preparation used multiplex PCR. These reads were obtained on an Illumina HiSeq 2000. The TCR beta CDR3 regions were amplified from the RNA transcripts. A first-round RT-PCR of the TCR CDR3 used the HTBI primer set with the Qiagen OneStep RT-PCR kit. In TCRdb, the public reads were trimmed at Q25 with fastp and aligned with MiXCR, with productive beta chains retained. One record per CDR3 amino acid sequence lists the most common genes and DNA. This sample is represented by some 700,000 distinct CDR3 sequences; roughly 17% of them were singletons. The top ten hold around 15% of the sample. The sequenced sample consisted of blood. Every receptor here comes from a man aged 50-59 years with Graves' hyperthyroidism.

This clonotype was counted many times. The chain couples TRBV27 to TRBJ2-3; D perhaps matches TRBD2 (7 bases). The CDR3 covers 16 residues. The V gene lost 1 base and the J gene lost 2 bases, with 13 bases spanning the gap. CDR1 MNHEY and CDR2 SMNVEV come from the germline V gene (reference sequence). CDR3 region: CASSLLGGAITDTQYF. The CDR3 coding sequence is TGTGCCAGCAGTTTATTAGGGGGGGCAATCACAGATACGCAGTATTTT.

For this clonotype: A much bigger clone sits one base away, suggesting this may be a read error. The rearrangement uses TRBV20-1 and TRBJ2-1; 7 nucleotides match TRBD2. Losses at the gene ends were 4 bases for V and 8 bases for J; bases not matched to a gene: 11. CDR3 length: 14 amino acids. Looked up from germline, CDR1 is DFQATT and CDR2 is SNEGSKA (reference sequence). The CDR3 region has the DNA TGCAGTGCTAAAAGCGGGGTCCTTAAGGATGAGCAGTTCTTC. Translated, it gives CSAKSGVLKDEQFF.

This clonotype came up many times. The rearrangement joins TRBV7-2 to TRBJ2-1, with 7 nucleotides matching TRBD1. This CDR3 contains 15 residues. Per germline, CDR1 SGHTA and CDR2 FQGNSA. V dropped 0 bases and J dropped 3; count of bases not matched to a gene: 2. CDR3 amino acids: CASSLARDSYNEQFF. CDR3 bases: TGTGCCAGCAGCTTAGCCAGGGACAGCTACAATGAGCAGTTCTTC. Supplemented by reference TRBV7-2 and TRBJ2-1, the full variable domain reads GAGVSQSPSNKVTEKGKDVELRCDPISGHTALYWYRQSLGQGLEFLIYFQGNSAPDKSGLPSDRFSAERTGGSVSTLTIQRTQQEDSAVYLCASSLARDSYNEQFFGPGTRLTVL.

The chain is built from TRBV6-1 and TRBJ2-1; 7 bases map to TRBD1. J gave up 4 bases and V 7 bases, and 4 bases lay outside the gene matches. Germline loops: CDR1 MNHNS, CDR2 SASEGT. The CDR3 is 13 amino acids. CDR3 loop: CASTTGYYNEQFF. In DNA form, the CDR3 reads TGTGCCAGCACGACAGGGTATTACAATGAGCAGTTCTTC.

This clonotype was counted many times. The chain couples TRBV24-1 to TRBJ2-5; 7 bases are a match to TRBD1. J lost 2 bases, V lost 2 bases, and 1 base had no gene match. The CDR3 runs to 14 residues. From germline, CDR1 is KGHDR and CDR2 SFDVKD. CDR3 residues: CATSDSGGQETQYF. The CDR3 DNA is TGTGCCACCAGTGATTCAGGGGGACAAGAGACCCAGTACTTC.

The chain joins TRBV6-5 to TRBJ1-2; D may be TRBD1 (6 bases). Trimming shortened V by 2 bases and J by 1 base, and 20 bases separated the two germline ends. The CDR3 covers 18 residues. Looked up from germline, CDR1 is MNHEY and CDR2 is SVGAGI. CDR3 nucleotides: TGTGCCAGCAGTTACCAAACCGCCGGACAGATAAATAACTATGGCTACACCTTC. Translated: CASSYQTAGQINNYGYTF.

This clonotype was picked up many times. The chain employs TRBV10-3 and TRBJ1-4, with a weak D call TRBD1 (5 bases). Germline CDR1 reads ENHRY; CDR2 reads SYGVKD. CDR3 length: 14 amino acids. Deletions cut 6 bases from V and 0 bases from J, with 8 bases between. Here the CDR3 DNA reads TGTGCCATCAGCCCGACAGCAACTAATGAAAAACTGTTTTTT. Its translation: CAISPTATNEKLFF.

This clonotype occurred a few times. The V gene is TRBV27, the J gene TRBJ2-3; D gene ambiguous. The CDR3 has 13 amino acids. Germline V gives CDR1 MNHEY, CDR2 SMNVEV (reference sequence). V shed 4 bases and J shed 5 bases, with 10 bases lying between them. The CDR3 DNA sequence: TGTGCCAGCAGTTCTCCAGTTATAGATACGCAGTATTTT. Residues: CASSSPVIDTQYF.

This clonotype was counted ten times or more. CDR3 sequence (DNA): TGTGCCAGCAGCAGAGGAGGGACCCGTAAGGAGACCCAGTACTTC. Translating it yields CASSRGGTRKETQYF. This sequence joins TRBV7-2 and TRBJ2-5, with D possibly TRBD2 on 6 matching bases. The germline gives CDR1 SGHTA, CDR2 FQGNSA. Trimming removed 5 bases from V and 5 bases from J, with 18 bases in between. The CDR3 extends over 15 amino acids.

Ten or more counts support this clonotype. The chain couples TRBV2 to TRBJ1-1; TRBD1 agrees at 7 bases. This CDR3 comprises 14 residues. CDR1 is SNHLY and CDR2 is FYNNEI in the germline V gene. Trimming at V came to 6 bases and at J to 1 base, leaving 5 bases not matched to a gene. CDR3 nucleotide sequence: TGTGCCAGCAGGGGGGACAGATGGAACACTGAAGCTTTCTTT. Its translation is CASRGDRWNTEAFF.

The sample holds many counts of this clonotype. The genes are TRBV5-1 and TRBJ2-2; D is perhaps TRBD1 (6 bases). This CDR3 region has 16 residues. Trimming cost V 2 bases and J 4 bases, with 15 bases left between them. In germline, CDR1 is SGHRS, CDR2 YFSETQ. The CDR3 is CASSLGSTGRTGELFF. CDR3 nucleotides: TGCGCCAGCAGCTTAGGATCGACAGGTCGCACCGGGGAGCTGTTTTTT.

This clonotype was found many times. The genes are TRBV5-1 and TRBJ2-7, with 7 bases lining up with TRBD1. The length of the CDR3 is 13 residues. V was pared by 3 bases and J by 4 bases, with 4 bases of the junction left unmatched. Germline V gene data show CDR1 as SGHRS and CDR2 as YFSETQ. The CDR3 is CASSWDSRYEQYF. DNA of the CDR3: TGCGCCAGCAGCTGGGACAGTCGTTACGAGCAGTACTTC.

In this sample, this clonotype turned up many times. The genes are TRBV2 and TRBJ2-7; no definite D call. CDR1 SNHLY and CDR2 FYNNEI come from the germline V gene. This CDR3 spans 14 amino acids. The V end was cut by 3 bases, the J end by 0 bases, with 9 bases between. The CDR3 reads CASSEIDGSYEQYF. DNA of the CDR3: TGTGCCAGCAGTGAGATTGATGGCTCCTACGAGCAGTACTTC.

CDR3 loop: CASSRTRCNQPQHF. DNA for the CDR3: TGTGCCAGCAGTCGGACCCGGTGCAATCAGCCCCAGCATTTT. The chain recombines TRBV6-4 with TRBJ1-5; D call uncertain. From germline, CDR1 is MRHNA and CDR2 SNTAGT. Trimming cost V 5 bases and J 2 bases, with 10 bases left between them. CDR3 length: 14 amino acids.

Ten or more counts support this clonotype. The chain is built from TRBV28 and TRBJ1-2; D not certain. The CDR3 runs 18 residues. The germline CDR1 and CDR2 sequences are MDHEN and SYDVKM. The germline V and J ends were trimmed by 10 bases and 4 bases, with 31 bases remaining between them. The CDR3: CATYIPREDLSGPYGYTF. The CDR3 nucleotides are TGTGCCACCTACATTCCAAGGGAGGACCTCTCGGGTCCCTATGGCTACACCTTC.

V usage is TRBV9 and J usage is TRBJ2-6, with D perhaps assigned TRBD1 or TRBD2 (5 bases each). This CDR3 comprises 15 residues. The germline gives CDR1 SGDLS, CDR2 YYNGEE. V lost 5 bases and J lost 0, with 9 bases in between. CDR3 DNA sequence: TGTGCCAGCAGATCTGGGGGCTCTGGGGCCAACGTCCTGACTTTC. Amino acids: CASRSGGSGANVLTF.

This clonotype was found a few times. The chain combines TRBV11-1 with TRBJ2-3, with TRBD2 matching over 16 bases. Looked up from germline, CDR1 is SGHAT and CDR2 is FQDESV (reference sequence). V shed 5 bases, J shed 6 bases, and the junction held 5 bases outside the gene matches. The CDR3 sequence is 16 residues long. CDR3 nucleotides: TGTGCCAGCAGCCGTGGGACTAGCGGGAGGGCTGATACGCAGTATTTT. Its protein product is CASSRGTSGRADTQYF.

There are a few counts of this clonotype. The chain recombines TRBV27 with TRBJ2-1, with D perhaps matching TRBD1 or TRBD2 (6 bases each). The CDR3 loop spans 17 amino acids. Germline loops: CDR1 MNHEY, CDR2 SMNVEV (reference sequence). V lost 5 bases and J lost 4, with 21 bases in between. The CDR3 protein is CASSAVRGVGDYNEQFF. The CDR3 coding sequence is TGTGCCAGCAGTGCCGTTAGGGGGGTAGGGGATTACAATGAGCAGTTCTTC.

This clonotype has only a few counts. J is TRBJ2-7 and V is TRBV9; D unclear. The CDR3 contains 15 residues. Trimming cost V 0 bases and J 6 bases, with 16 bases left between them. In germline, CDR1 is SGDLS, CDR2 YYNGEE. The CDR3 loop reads CASSVVPDPRSEQYF. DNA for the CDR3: TGTGCCAGCAGCGTAGTTCCGGACCCCAGGTCCGAGCAGTACTTC. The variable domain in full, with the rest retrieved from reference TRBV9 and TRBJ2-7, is DSGVTQTPKHLITATGQRVTLRCSPRSGDLSVYWYQQSLDQGLQFLIQYYNGEERAKGNILERFSAQQFPDLHSELNLSSLELGDSALYFCASSVVPDPRSEQYFGPGTRLTVT.

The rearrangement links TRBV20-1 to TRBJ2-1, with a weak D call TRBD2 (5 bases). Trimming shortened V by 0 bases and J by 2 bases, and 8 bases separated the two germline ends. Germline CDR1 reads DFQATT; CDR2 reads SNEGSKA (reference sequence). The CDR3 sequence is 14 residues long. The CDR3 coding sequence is TGCAGTGCTAGAGAACCTAGCCCCTACAATGAGCAGTTCTTC. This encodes CSAREPSPYNEQFF.

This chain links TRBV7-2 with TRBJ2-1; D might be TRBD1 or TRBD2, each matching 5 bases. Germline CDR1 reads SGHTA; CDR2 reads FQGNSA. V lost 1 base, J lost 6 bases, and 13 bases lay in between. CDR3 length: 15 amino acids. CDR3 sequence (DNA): TGTGCCAGCAGCTTAGTACGGGACGGAGGCAATGAGCAGTTCTTC. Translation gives CASSLVRDGGNEQFF. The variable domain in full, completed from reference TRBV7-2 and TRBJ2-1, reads GAGVSQSPSNKVTEKGKDVELRCDPISGHTALYWYRQSLGQGLEFLIYFQGNSAPDKSGLPSDRFSAERTGGSVSTLTIQRTQQEDSAVYLCASSLVRDGGNEQFFGPGTRLTVL.

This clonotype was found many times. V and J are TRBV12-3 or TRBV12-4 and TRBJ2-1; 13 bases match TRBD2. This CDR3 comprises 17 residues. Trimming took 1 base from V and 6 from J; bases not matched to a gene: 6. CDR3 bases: TGTGCCAGCAGTTTAGTCACTAGCGGGAGGGCCCTCAATGAGCAGTTCTTC. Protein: CASSLVTSGRALNEQFF.

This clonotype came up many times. The CDR3 region is CASNIPEKLFF. The CDR3, as DNA: TGTGCCAGCAACATCCCAGAAAAACTGTTTTTT. This rearrangement joins TRBV12-3 or TRBV12-4 to TRBJ1-4; D not resolved. The V gene lost 7 bases and the J gene lost 8 bases, with 8 bases spanning the gap. The CDR3 has 11 amino acids.

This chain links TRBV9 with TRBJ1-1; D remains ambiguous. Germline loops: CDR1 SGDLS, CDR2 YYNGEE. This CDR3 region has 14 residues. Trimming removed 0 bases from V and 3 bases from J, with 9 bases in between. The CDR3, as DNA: TGTGCCAGCAGCGTAGGCGGAGGGTACACTGAAGCTTTCTTT. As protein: CASSVGGGYTEAFF.

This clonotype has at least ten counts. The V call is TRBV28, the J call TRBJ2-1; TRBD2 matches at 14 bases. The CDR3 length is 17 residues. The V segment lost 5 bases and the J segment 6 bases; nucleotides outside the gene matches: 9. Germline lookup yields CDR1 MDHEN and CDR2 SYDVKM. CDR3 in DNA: TGTGCCAGCAGTCGACTAGCGGGAGGGCCCCCCCCCAATGAGCAGTTCTTC. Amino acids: CASSRLAGGPPPNEQFF.

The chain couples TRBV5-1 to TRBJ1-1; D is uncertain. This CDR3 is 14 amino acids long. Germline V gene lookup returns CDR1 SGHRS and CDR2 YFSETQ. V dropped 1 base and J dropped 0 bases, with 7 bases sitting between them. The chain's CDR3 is CASSLKPMNTEAFF. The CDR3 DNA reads TGCGCCAGCAGCTTGAAGCCTATGAACACTGAAGCTTTCTTT.